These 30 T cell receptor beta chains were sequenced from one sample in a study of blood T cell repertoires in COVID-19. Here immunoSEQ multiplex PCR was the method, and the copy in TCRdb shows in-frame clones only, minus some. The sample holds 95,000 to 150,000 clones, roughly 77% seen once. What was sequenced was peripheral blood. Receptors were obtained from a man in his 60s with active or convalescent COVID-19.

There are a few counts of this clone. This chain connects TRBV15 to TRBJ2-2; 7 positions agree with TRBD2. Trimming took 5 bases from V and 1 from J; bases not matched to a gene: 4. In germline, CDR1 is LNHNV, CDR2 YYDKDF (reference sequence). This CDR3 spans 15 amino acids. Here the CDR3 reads CATSHSGMNTGELFF. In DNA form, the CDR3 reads TGTGCCACCAGCCACAGCGGGATGAACACCGGGGAGCTGTTTTTT.

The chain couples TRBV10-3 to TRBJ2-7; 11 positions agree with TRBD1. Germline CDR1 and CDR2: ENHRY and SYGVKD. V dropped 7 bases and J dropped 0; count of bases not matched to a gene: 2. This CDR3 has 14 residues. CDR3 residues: CAIKGQGDSYEQYF. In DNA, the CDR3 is TGTGCCATCAAGGGACAGGGGGACTCCTACGAGCAGTACTTC.

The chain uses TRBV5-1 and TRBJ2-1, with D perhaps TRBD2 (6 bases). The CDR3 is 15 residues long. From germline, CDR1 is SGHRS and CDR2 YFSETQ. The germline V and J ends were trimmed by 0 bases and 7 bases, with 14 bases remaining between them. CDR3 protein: CASSLGGATLNEQFF. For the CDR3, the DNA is TGCGCCAGCAGCTTGGGCGGGGCAACACTGAATGAGCAGTTCTTC.

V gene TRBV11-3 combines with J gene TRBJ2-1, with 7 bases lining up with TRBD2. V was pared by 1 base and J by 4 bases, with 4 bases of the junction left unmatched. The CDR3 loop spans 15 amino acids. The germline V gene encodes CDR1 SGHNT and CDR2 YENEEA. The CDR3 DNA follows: TGTGCCAGCAGCTTAGGGGCTAGCGGATACAATGAGCAGTTCTTC. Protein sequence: CASSLGASGYNEQFF.

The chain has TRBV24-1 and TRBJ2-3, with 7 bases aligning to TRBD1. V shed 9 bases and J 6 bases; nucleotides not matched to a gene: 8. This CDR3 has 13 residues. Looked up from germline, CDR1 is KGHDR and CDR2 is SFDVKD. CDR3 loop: CATGRDSGDTQYF. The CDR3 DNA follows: TGTGCCACCGGCCGGGACAGTGGGGATACGCAGTATTTT.

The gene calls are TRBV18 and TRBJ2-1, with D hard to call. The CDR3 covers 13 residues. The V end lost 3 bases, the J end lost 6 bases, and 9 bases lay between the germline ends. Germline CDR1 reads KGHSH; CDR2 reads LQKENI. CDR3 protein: CASSPAPRNEQFF. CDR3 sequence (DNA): TGTGCCAGCTCACCGGCCCCTCGCAATGAGCAGTTCTTC. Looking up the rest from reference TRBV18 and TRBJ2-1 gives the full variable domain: NAGVMQNPRHLVRRRGQEARLRCSPMKGHSHVYWYRQLPEEGLKFMVYLQKENIIDESGMPKERFSAEFPKEGPSILRIQQVVRGDSAAYFCASSPAPRNEQFFGPGTRLTVL.

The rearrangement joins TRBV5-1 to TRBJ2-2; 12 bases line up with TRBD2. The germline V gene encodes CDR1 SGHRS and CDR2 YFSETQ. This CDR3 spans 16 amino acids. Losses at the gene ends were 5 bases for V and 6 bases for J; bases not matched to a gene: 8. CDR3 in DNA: TGCGCCAGCAGTCTGACTAGCGGGAGAGGAGCCGGGGAGCTGTTTTTT. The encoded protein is CASSLTSGRGAGELFF.

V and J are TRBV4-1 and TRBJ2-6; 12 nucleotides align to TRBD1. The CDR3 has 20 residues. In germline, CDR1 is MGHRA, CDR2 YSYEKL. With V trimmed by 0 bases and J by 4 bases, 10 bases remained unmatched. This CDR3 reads CASSQDQGGGQGAGANVLTF. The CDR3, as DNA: TGCGCCAGCAGCCAAGATCAGGGCGGGGGACAGGGGGCCGGGGCCAACGTCCTGACTTTC.

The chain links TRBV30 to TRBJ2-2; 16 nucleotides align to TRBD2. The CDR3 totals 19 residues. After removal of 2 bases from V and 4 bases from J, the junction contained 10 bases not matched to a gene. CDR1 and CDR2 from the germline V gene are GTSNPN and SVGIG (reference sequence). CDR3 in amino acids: CAWSLIPGLAGGGTGELFF. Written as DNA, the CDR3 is TGTGCCTGGAGTCTGATTCCGGGACTAGCGGGAGGGGGCACCGGGGAGCTGTTTTTT.

CDR3 DNA sequence: TGCGCCAGCAGCCAAACAGGGGGCGATGGCTACACCTTC. Residues: CASSQTGGDGYTF. The chain employs TRBV4-3 and TRBJ1-2; 9 bases align to TRBD1. Germline V gene sequence: CDR1 LGHNA, CDR2 YSLEER. The CDR3 is made up of 13 amino acids. J gave up 6 bases and V 2 bases, and 1 base lay outside the gene matches.

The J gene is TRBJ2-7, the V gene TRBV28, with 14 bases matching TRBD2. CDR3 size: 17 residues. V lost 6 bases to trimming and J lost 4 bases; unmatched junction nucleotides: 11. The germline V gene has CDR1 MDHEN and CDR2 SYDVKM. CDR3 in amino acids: CASRMGLAGDSGYEQYF. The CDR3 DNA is TGTGCCAGCAGAATGGGACTAGCGGGAGATTCTGGGTACGAGCAGTACTTC.

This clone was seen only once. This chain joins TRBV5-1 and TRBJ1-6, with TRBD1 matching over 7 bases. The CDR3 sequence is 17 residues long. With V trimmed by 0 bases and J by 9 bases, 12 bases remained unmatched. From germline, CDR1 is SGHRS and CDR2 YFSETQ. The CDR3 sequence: CASSLGDPTGTGSPLHF. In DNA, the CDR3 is TGCGCCAGCAGCTTGGGGGATCCGACAGGGACCGGTTCACCCCTCCACTTT.

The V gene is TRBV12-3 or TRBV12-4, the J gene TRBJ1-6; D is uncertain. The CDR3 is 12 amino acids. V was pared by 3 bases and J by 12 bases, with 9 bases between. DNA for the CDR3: TGTGCCAGCAGTTTCCCCTCGGGACCCCTCCACTTT. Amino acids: CASSFPSGPLHF.

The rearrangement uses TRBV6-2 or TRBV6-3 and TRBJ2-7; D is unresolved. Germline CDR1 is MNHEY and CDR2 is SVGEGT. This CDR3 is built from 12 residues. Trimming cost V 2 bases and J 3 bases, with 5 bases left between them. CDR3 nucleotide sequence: TGTGCCAGCAGTTACGCTAGCTACGAGCAGTACTTC. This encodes CASSYASYEQYF.

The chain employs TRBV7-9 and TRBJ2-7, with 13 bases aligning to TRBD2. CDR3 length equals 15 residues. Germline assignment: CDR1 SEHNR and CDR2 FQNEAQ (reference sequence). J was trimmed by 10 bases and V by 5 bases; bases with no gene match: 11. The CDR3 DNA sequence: TGTGCCAGCAGCCTACGGACTAGCGGGAGAACTGACCAGTACTTC. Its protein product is CASSLRTSGRTDQYF.

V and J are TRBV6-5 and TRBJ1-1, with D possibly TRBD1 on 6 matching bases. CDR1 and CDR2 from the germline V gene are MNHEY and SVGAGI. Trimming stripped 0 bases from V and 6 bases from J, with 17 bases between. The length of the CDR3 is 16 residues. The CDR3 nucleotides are TGTGCCAGCAGTTACTCTAGGAACAGGGAGATACCTGAAGCTTTCTTT. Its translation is CASSYSRNREIPEAFF.

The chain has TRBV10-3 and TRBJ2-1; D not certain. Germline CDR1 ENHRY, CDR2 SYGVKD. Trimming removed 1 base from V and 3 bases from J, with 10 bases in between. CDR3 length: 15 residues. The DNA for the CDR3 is TGTGCCATCAGTGAGTATGCTAGTGGCTACAATGAGCAGTTCTTC. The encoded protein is CAISEYASGYNEQFF.

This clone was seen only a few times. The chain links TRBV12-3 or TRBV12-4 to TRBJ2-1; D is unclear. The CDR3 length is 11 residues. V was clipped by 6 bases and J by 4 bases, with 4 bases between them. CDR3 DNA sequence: TGTGCCAGCAGCCTATACAATGAGCAGTTCTTC. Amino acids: CASSLYNEQFF.

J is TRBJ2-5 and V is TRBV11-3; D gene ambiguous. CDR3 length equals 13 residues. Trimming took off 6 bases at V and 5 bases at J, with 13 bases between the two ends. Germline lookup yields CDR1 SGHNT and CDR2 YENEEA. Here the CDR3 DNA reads TGTGCCAGCAGTCAAGTCGAGGAGGAGACCCAGTACTTC. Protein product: CASSQVEEETQYF.

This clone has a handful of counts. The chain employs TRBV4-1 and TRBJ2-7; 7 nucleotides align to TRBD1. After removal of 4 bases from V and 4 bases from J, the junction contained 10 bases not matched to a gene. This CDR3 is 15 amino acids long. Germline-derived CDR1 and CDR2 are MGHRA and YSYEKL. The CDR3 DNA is TGCGCCAGCAGCCGAGACCGGACAGGCCAATACGAGCAGTACTTC. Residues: CASSRDRTGQYEQYF.

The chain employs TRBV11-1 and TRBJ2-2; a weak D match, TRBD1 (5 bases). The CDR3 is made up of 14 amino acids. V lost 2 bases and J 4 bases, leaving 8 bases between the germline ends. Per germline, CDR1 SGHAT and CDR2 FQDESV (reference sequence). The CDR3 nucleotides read TGTGCCAGCAGCTTACAGGGTGGCACCGGGGAGCTGTTTTTT. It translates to CASSLQGGTGELFF.

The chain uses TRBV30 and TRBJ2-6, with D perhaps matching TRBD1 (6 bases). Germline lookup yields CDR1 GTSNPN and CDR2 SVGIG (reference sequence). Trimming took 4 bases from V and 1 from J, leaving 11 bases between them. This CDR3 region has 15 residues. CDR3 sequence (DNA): TGTGCCTGGAACGTAGGGGGATCTGGGGCCAACGTCCTGACTTTC. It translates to CAWNVGGSGANVLTF.

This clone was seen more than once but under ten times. CDR3 nucleotide sequence: TGTGCCTGGAGTTTACAGGACAATCAGCCCCAGCATTTT. Its translation: CAWSLQDNQPQHF. The V and J genes are TRBV30 and TRBJ1-5, with a possible D match to TRBD1 (5 bases). Trimming pared 2 bases from V and 3 bases from J, leaving 8 bases between. The CDR3 totals 13 residues. Germline-derived CDR1 and CDR2 are GTSNPN and SVGIG (reference sequence).

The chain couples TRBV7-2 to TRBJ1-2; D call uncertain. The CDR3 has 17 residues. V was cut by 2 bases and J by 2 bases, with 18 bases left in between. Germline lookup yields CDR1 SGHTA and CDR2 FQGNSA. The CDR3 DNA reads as TGTGCCAGCAGCTTACCTTTCGGGAAGAAAACAAACTATGGCTACACCTTC. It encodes CASSLPFGKKTNYGYTF.

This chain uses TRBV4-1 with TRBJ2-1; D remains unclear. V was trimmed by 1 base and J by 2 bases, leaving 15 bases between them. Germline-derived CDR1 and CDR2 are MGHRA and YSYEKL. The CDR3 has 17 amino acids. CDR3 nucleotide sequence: TGCGCCAGCAGCCAAGCCCCCCCGCGTTCAACCTACAATGAGCAGTTCTTC. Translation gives CASSQAPPRSTYNEQFF.

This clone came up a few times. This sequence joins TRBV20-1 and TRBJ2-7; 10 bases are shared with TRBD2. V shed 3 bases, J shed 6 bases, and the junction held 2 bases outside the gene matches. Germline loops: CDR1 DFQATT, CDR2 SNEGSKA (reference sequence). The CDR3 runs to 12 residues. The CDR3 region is CSASLAGAEQYF. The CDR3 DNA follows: TGCAGTGCTAGTCTAGCGGGAGCCGAGCAGTACTTC.

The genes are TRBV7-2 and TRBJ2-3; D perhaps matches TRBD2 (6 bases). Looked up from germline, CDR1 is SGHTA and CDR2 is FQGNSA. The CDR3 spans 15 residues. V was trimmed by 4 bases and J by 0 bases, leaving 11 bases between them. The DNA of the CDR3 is TGTGCCAGCAGCTGGCGAGGAGGGAGCACAGATACGCAGTATTTT. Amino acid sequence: CASSWRGGSTDTQYF.

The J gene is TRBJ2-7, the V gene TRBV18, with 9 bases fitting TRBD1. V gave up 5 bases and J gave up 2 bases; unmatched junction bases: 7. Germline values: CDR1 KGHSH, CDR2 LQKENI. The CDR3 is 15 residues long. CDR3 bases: TGTGCCAGCTCAGAGGACAGGGGTTCGACCTACGAGCAGTACTTC. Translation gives CASSEDRGSTYEQYF.

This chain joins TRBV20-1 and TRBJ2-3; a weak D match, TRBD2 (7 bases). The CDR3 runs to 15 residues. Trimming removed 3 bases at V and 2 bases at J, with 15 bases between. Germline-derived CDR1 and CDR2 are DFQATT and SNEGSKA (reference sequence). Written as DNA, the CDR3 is TGCAGTGCTAGTGGGGGCGGGAGTAACACAGATACGCAGTATTTT. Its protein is CSASGGGSNTDTQYF.

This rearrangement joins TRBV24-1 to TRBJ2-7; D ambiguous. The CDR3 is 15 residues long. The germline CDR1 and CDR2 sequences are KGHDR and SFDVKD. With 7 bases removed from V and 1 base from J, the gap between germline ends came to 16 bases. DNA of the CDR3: TGTGCCACCAGCCCCCCTATTCCACCATCCTACGAGCAGTACTTC. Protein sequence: CATSPPIPPSYEQYF.